This passage covers 23 T cell receptor beta chains from one sample sequenced in a study of T cells in localized non-small cell lung cancer. Generated by immunoSEQ multiplex PCR, the TCRdb table keeps only in-frame clones and is missing some. The sample includes about 130,000 clones, 80% to 90% of them seen just once. Source: peripheral blood, taken before any cancer treatment. The receptors derive from a female donor of 60 years or more with stage I lung adenocarcinoma.

This clone occurred once. The rearrangement uses TRBV28 and TRBJ1-1; possible D gene TRBD1, 6 bases. CDR1 is MDHEN, CDR2 SYDVKM, per germline. The CDR3 contains 13 residues. V was cut by 5 bases and J by 1 base, with 8 bases left in between. This CDR3 reads CASSLGANTEAFF. The CDR3 DNA is TGTGCCAGCAGTCTGGGGGCGAACACTGAAGCTTTCTTT.

The rearrangement links TRBV6-6 to TRBJ2-7; perhaps TRBD2 as D (6 bases). The CDR3 is 13 amino acids. From germline, CDR1 is MNHNY and CDR2 SVGAGI (reference sequence). V gave up 8 bases and J gave up 6 bases, with 17 bases separating them. The CDR3 sequence: CASGGSSKLEQYF. CDR3 in DNA: TGTGCCAGCGGGGGGTCTAGTAAGCTCGAGCAGTACTTC.

This chain uses TRBV5-6 with TRBJ1-6; D may be TRBD1 (5 bases). This CDR3 has 15 amino acids. V was cut by 0 bases and J by 10 bases, with 14 bases left in between. Germline V gene lookup returns CDR1 SGHDT and CDR2 YYEEEE. The CDR3 DNA is TGTGCCAGCAGCTTGGCTTTGGTGGGACGGTCACCCCTCCACTTT. The encoded protein is CASSLALVGRSPLHF.

The CDR3 loop reads CASSLAAQLNTEAFF. For the CDR3, the DNA is TGTGCCAGCAGCTTGGCTGCGCAGCTGAACACTGAAGCTTTCTTT. The chain links TRBV5-8 to TRBJ1-1, with D unresolved. The germline CDR1 and CDR2 sequences are SGHTS and YDEGEE. Trimming removed 0 bases at V and 0 bases at J, with 9 bases between. This CDR3 contains 15 residues.

The rearrangement uses TRBV5-1 and TRBJ1-2; no definite D call. The V gene's germline CDR1 is SGHRS and CDR2 YFSETQ. V shed 2 bases and J shed 8 bases, with 13 bases lying between them. This CDR3 is 13 amino acids long. The chain's CDR3 is CASSLTFQSGYTF. The DNA of the CDR3 is TGCGCCAGCAGCTTAACGTTTCAGTCAGGCTACACCTTC.

The sample holds one count of this clone. The chain carries TRBV19 and TRBJ2-3; weak D call: TRBD2 (6 bases). This CDR3 is built from 16 residues. The V and J ends lost 3 bases and 3 bases respectively, with 16 bases between them. Germline CDR1 is LNHDA and CDR2 is SQIVND (reference sequence). The DNA for the CDR3 is TGTGCCAGTAGTATGATCACGGGAGCACTGACAGATACGCAGTATTTT. Translating it yields CASSMITGALTDTQYF.

This clone was seen a handful of times. The genes are TRBV30 and TRBJ1-1; no clear D gene. The CDR3 covers 14 residues. Germline V gives CDR1 GTSNPN, CDR2 SVGIG (reference sequence). Trimming removed 6 bases at V and 0 bases at J, with 14 bases between. CDR3: CACLRSAVNTEAFF. CDR3 DNA sequence: TGTGCCTGTCTCCGTAGTGCGGTGAACACTGAAGCTTTCTTT.

The CDR3 region has the DNA TGCAGCGTTGAGCTCACAGATACGCAGTATTTT. It yields the protein CSVELTDTQYF. The V gene is TRBV29-1, the J gene TRBJ2-3; D call uncertain. The length of the CDR3 is 11 residues. The ends were cut back, 3 bases at V and 2 bases at J, with 3 bases in the middle. Germline CDR1 and CDR2: SQVTM and ANQGSEA.

The gene calls are TRBV6-5 and TRBJ2-7, with TRBD2 matching 9 bases. Trimming took 7 bases from V and 2 from J; bases not matched to a gene: 9. This CDR3 region has 15 residues. Germline V gene data show CDR1 as MNHEY and CDR2 as SVGAGI. The CDR3 DNA follows: TGTGCCAGCACCTCAGGACTAGCGAATACCTACGAGCAGTACTTC. This encodes CASTSGLANTYEQYF.

The chain couples TRBV28 to TRBJ2-7; a possible D gene is TRBD2 (5 bases). This CDR3 is built from 14 residues. The V and J ends lost 7 bases and 3 bases respectively, with 16 bases between them. Germline CDR1 is MDHEN and CDR2 is SYDVKM. The CDR3 sequence: CASTALGLRYEQYF. For the CDR3, the DNA is TGTGCCAGCACCGCGCTTGGACTGCGCTACGAGCAGTACTTC.

The V call is TRBV9, the J call TRBJ2-5, with D uncertain. This CDR3 region has 14 residues. The V end lost 0 bases, the J end lost 4 bases, and 10 bases lay between the germline ends. Germline CDR1 SGDLS, CDR2 YYNGEE. CDR3 bases: TGTGCCAGCAGCGTAGGGTTTAGGGCAGAGACCCAGTACTTC. Translated, it gives CASSVGFRAETQYF.

The chain combines TRBV6-5 with TRBJ2-7; D might be TRBD1 or TRBD2, each matching 5 bases. V was trimmed by 5 bases and J by 12 bases, leaving 26 bases between them. CDR3 length: 15 residues. Per the germline V gene, CDR1 is MNHEY and CDR2 is SVGAGI. The CDR3 is CASSGARDANILTYF. CDR3 bases: TGTGCCAGCAGTGGGGCGAGGGACGCCAATATTCTTACGTACTTC.

CDR3 sequence (DNA): TGTGCCTGGGGACAGGGGGCGAAGGCCCAGCATTTT. It specifies CAWGQGAKAQHF. V and J are TRBV30 and TRBJ1-5, with TRBD1 identical over 11 bases. The V and J ends lost 5 bases and 11 bases, in that order; junction bases with no gene match: 5. Germline-derived CDR1 and CDR2 are GTSNPN and SVGIG (reference sequence). There are 12 residues in the CDR3. Full variable domain (missing parts from reference TRBV30 and TRBJ1-5): SQTIHQWPATLVQPVGSPLSLECTVEGTSNPNLYWYRQAAGRGLQLLFYSVGIGQISSEVPQNLSASRPQDRQFILSSKKLLLSDSGFYLCAWGQGAKAQHFGDGTRLSIL.

This clone has only one observation. CDR3 DNA sequence: TGTGCCAGCAGTCTACTGGGGGACACCCGGGTGTCCCAGTACTTC. Its translation is CASSLLGDTRVSQYF. This chain uses TRBV28 with TRBJ2-5; possibly TRBD1 for D (6 bases). Germline CDR1 MDHEN, CDR2 SYDVKM. Deletions cut 5 bases from V and 9 bases from J, with 22 bases between. There are 15 residues in the CDR3.

This chain uses TRBV9 with TRBJ2-3, with TRBD2 identical over 8 bases. Germline V gives CDR1 SGDLS, CDR2 YYNGEE. The V segment lost 4 bases and the J segment 1 base; nucleotides outside the gene matches: 8. CDR3 length: 16 residues. The CDR3 spells CASSPRAGVGTDTQYF. The CDR3 DNA reads TGTGCCAGCAGCCCACGAGCGGGAGTGGGCACAGATACGCAGTATTTT.

This rearrangement joins TRBV7-9 to TRBJ1-4; D is possibly TRBD1 (5 bases). The CDR3 is made up of 14 amino acids. Germline assignment: CDR1 SEHNR and CDR2 FQNEAQ (reference sequence). V was shortened by 4 bases and J by 5 bases, with 11 bases between the two germline ends. The CDR3 reads CASSSGTGNEKLFF. CDR3 sequence (DNA): TGTGCCAGCAGCTCCGGGACGGGGAATGAAAAACTGTTTTTT.

The chain combines TRBV10-3 with TRBJ2-5; the match to TRBD2 covers 9 bases. After removal of 4 bases from V and 5 bases from J, the junction contained 5 bases not matched to a gene. Germline CDR1 reads ENHRY; CDR2 reads SYGVKD. CDR3 length: 14 residues. The CDR3 nucleotides are TGTGCCATCAGTGCGGGACTAGCTTTGGAGACCCAGTACTTC. Translated: CAISAGLALETQYF.

V gene TRBV5-1 combines with J gene TRBJ2-3; D ambiguous. The CDR3 runs to 12 residues. Looked up from germline, CDR1 is SGHRS and CDR2 is YFSETQ. The ends were cut back, 2 bases at V and 3 bases at J, with 4 bases in the middle. As DNA, the CDR3 is TGCGCCAGCAGCTTCCCTACAGATACGCAGTATTTT. As protein: CASSFPTDTQYF.

V usage is TRBV5-4 and J usage is TRBJ2-6; unclear D gene. The CDR3 sequence is 16 residues long. V was pared by 0 bases and J by 0 bases, with 7 bases between. Germline assignment: CDR1 SGHNT and CDR2 YYREEE (reference sequence). CDR3 residues: CASSLDRRSGANVLTF. The CDR3 DNA reads as TGTGCCAGCAGCTTGGACAGACGCTCTGGGGCCAACGTCCTGACTTTC. Full variable domain (remainder filled in from reference TRBV5-4 and TRBJ2-6): ETGVTQSPTHLIKTRGQQVTLRCSSQSGHNTVSWYQQALGQGPQFIFQYYREEENGRGNFPPRFSGLQFPNYSSELNVNALELDDSALYLCASSLDRRSGANVLTFGAGSRLTVL.

In nucleotides, the CDR3 is TGTGCCAGCAGTCGCCCTACCTTCCACGAGCAGTACTTC. It is translated as CASSRPTFHEQYF. This chain joins TRBV7-9 and TRBJ2-7; no definite D call. Trimming cost V 6 bases and J 5 bases, with 14 bases left between them. The CDR3 is made up of 13 amino acids. Germline V gives CDR1 SEHNR, CDR2 FQNEAQ (reference sequence). The variable domain in full, with the rest retrieved from reference TRBV7-9 and TRBJ2-7, is DTGVSQNPRHKITKRGQNVTFRCDPISEHNRLYWYRQTLGQGPEFLTYFQNEAQLEKSRLLSDRFSAERPKGSFSTLEIQRTEQGDSAMYLCASSRPTFHEQYFGPGTRLTVT.

CDR3 bases: TGTGCCAGTGAGAAACCTGGACAGGTCTATGGCTACACCTTC. Translation gives CASEKPGQVYGYTF. This chain links TRBV19 with TRBJ1-2; 7 nucleotides line up with TRBD1. CDR3 length equals 14 residues. Germline CDR1 reads LNHDA; CDR2 reads SQIVND (reference sequence). V lost 8 bases, J lost 4 bases, and 10 bases stayed unmatched.

The genes are TRBV28 and TRBJ2-1, with D unclear. In germline, CDR1 is MDHEN, CDR2 SYDVKM. The CDR3 has 12 residues. Trimming took 6 bases from V and 13 from J, leaving 16 bases between them. This CDR3 reads CASSSSPRDQFF. DNA for the CDR3: TGTGCCAGCAGCTCGAGCCCTAGGGATCAGTTCTTC.

This clone was counted a few times. The genes are TRBV10-1 and TRBJ2-7; D is perhaps TRBD1 or TRBD2 (5 bases each). Trimming removed 4 bases at V and 9 bases at J, with 16 bases between. Per the germline V gene, CDR1 is WNHNN and CDR2 is SYGVQD (reference sequence). The CDR3 runs 13 residues. The CDR3 DNA follows: TGCGCCAGCAGTGGGGACCGGGCCTCGGGGCAGTACTTC. It translates to CASSGDRASGQYF.